This TCR beta chain stems from a study of cytomegalovirus exposure and HLA in healthy donors. This clone occurred once. PCR amplification relied on 60 Vbeta primers (plus 13 Jbeta primers). TCRdb's table, derived via immunoSEQ multiplex PCR, lists solely in-frame clones and lacks some. The table lists 150,000 to 200,000 clones, about 75% of them singletons. Germline V gives CDR1 GTSNPN, CDR2 SVGIG (reference sequence). The V and J ends lost 0 bases and 6 bases respectively, with 14 bases between them. The CDR3 has 14 amino acids. The sequenced sample was PBMCs. The clonotype was recovered from a man younger than 35 in good health and CMV-seropositive. The chain combines TRBV30 with TRBJ1-1; D perhaps matches TRBD1 (5 bases). CDR3 loop: CAWSVGGGGAEAFF. In DNA form, the CDR3 reads TGTGCCTGGAGTGTGGGGGGTGGGGGGGCTGAAGCTTTCTTT.